This T cell receptor beta chain was sequenced for a study of blood T cell repertoires in COVID-19. Across the whole study: The origin of the acute and convalescent COVID-19 samples was the United States, Italy and Spain. In each case, the material was cDNA or gDNA derived from T cells, B-cell-depleted T cells, or PBMCs.

Under the authors' procedure: Amplified reference gene primers provided the basis for estimating nucleated cell counts. Sequencing used immunoSEQ multiplex PCR; TCRdb keeps in-frame clones, though not all of them. V and J calls and clone size are those listed in that table; D and trimming were worked out from the DNA. The sample includes some 400,000 clones, almost 90% of them seen just once. Per the germline V gene, CDR1 is SNHLY and CDR2 is FYNNEI. This CDR3 is 11 amino acids long. V lost 10 bases, J lost 6 bases, and 13 bases lay in between. This clone appeared a single time. The TCR originated in a man aged 18 to 30 with active or convalescent COVID-19. This chain links TRBV2 with TRBJ2-7; D is perhaps TRBD2 (6 bases). Sequencing input: peripheral blood. The CDR3 DNA reads TGTGCCACCTCGGGGGTTAGCGAGCAGTACTTC. It yields the protein CATSGVSEQYF. The full variable domain, in which reference TRBV2 and TRBJ2-7 provide the parts outside the CDR3, is EPEVTQTPSHQVTQMGQEVILRCVPISNHLYFYWYRQILGQKVEFLVSFYNNEISEKSEIFDDQFSVERPDGSNFTLKIRSTKLEDSAMYFCATSGVSEQYFGPGTRLTVT.